Included here is one T cell receptor beta chain sequence, with context. Under the authors' procedure: Scientists estimated how many nucleated cells there were by amplifying reference gene primers. The table came from immunoSEQ multiplex PCR; TCRdb's copy has only in-frame clones and leaves some out. From that table come the V and J calls and clone size; the DNA was used to work out D and trimming. This sample has about 270,000 clones, with roughly 84% found just once. This sample was included in a study of blood T cell repertoires in COVID-19. On the study more broadly: The United States, Italy and Spain provided the acute and convalescent COVID-19 samples. From T cells, B-cell-depleted T cells, or PBMCs came the material, which was cDNA or gDNA.

The CDR3 loop spans 15 amino acids. The germline gives CDR1 SGHDN, CDR2 FVKESK. V gave up 2 bases and J gave up 0 bases; unmatched junction bases: 4. This receptor was obtained from a woman between 18 and 29 years old with acute or convalescent COVID-19. The sample comprised peripheral blood. The chain couples TRBV14 to TRBJ2-7, with TRBD1 identical over 7 bases. CDR3 protein: CASSQPRTGSYEQYF. In DNA form, the CDR3 reads TGTGCCAGCAGCCAACCTCGGACAGGCTCCTACGAGCAGTACTTC.